The entry that follows covers one T cell receptor beta chain sequence. J was trimmed by 3 bases and V by 0 bases; bases with no gene match: 7. This CDR3 contains 18 residues. In germline, CDR1 is MGHRA, CDR2 YSYEKL. Libraries were prepared by immunoSEQ multiplex PCR; TCRdb keeps only in-frame clonotypes and omits some of them. Among fewer than 90,000 clones listed, 70% to 90% were seen once. This sample is drawn from a study of control samples from healthy donors and cancer patients. The origin of this receptor is a woman aged 55-69 years with head and neck cancer. The J gene is TRBJ2-2, the V gene TRBV4-1, with 10 positions matching TRBD1. The sequenced sample was PBMCs. The CDR3 loop reads CASSQDIPTGGYTGELFF. The CDR3 DNA sequence: TGCGCCAGCAGCCAAGATATCCCGACAGGGGGCTACACCGGGGAGCTGTTTTTT.